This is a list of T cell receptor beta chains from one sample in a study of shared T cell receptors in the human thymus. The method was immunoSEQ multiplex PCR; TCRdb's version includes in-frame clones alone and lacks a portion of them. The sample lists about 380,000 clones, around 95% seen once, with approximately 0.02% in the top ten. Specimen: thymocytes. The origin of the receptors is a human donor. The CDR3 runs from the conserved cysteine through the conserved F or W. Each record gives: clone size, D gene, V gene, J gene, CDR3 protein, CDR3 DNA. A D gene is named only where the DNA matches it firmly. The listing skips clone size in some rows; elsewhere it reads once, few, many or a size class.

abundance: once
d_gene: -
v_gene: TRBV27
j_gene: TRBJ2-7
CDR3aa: CASSTGPSSYEQYF
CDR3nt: TGTGCCAGCAGTACGGGCCCCAGCTCCTACGAGCAGTACTTC

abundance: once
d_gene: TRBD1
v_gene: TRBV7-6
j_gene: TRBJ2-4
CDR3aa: CASSWDRGPIAKNIQYF
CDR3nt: TGTGCCAGCAGTTGGGACAGGGGGCCAATAGCCAAAAACATTCAGTACTTC

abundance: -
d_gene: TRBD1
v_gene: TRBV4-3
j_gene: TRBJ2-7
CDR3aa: CASSRRDRGGHEQYF
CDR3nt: TGCGCCAGCAGCCGACGGGACAGGGGAGGCCACGAGCAGTACTTC

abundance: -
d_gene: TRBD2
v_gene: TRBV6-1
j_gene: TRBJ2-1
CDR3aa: CASSEGGRAVGEQFF
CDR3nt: TGTGCCAGCAGTGAGGGCGGGAGGGCCGTAGGAGAGCAGTTCTTC

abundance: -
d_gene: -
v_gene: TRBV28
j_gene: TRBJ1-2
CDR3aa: CASSGPGAYYGYTF
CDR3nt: TGTGCCAGCAGTGGTCCAGGGGCGTATTATGGCTACACCTTC

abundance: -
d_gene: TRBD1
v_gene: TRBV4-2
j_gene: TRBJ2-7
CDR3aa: CASSVTGGHEQYF
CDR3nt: TGTGCCAGCAGTGTGACAGGGGGTCACGAGCAGTACTTC

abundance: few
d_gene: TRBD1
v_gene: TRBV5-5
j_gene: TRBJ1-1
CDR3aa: CASSLGGKGAEAFF
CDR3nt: TGTGCCAGCAGCCTAGGAGGGAAGGGGGCCGAAGCTTTCTTT

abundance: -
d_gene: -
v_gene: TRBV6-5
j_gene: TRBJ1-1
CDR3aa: CASSYGTSHTEAFF
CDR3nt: TGTGCCAGCAGCTATGGGACATCCCACACTGAAGCTTTCTTT

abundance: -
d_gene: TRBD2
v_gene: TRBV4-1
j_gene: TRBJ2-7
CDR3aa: CASSQAPGLAVEQYF
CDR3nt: TGCGCCAGCAGCCAAGCACCGGGACTAGCGGTCGAGCAGTACTTC

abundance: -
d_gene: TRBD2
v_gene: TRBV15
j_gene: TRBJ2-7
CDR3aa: CATSRAGAGGSSYEQYF
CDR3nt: TGTGCCACCAGCAGAGCGGGAGCGGGAGGAAGCTCCTACGAGCAGTACTTC

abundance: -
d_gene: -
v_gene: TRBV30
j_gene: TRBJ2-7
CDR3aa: CAWSVLWGAVTYEQYF
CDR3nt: TGTGCCTGGAGTGTACTATGGGGGGCTGTAACCTACGAGCAGTACTTC

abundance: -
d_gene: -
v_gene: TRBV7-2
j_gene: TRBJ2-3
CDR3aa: CASSLGRRGADTQYF
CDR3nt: TGTGCCAGCAGCTTGGGTCGGAGAGGCGCAGATACGCAGTATTTT

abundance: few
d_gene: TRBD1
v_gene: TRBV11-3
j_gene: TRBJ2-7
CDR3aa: CASGEGQGNEQYF
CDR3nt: TGTGCCAGCGGGGAGGGACAGGGAAACGAGCAGTACTTC

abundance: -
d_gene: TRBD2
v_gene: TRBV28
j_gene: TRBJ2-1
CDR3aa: CASSSAGGQYNEQFF
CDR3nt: TGTGCCAGCAGTTCTGCGGGAGGCCAGTACAATGAGCAGTTCTTC

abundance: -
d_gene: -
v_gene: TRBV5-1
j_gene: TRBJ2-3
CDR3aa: CASSLASAVADTQYF
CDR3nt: TGCGCCAGCAGCTTGGCCTCGGCCGTGGCAGATACGCAGTATTTT

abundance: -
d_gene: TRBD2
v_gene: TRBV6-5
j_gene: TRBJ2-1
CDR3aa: CASSWRLAGEREQFF
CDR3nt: TGTGCCAGCAGTTGGAGACTAGCGGGAGAGCGGGAGCAGTTCTTC

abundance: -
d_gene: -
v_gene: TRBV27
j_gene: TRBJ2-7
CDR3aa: CASSSTGASYEQYF
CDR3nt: TGTGCCAGCAGTTCCACCGGGGCCTCCTACGAGCAGTACTTC

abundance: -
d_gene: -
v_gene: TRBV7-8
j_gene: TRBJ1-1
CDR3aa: CASSGGGQHTEAFF
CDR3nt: TGTGCCAGCAGCGGCGGCGGGCAGCACACTGAAGCTTTCTTT

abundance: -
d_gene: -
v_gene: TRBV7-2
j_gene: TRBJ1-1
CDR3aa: CASSYTMGFLNTEAFF
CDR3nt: TGTGCCAGCAGTTATACTATGGGGTTCCTAAACACTGAAGCTTTCTTT

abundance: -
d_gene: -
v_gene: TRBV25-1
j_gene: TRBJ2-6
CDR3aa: CASSPLGKGANVLTF
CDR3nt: TGTGCCAGCAGTCCACTGGGTAAGGGGGCCAACGTCCTGACTTTC

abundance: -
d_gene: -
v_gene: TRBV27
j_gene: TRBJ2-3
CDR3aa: CASSLEGRDTQYF
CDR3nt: TGTGCCAGCAGTTTAGAGGGACGAGATACGCAGTATTTT

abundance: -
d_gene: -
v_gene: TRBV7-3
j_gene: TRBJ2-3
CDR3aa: CASSLSPGLKRRDTQYF
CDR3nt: TGTGCCAGCAGCCTATCCCCGGGACTTAAAAGGAGAGATACGCAGTATTTT

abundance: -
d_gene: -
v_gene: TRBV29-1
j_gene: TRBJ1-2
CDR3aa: CSVVWRAGFNYGYTF
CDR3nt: TGCAGCGTTGTGTGGAGGGCAGGATTTAACTATGGCTACACCTTC

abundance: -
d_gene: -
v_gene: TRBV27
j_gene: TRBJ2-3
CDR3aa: CASSFVYRVGTDTQYF
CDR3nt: TGTGCCAGCAGTTTTGTCTACAGGGTGGGTACGGATACGCAGTATTTT

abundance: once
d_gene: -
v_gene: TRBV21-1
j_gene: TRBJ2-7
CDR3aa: CASSPPGTSGSYEQYF
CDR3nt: TGTGCCAGCAGCCCCCCAGGGACTAGCGGGTCCTACGAGCAGTACTTC

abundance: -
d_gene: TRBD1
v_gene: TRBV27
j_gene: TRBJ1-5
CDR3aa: CASRGDSFGNQPQHF
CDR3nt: TGTGCCAGCAGGGGGGACAGCTTTGGCAATCAGCCCCAGCATTTT

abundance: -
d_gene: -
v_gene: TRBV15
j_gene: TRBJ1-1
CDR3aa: CATSRASYTEAFF
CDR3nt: TGTGCCACCAGCAGAGCGTCCTACACTGAAGCTTTCTTT